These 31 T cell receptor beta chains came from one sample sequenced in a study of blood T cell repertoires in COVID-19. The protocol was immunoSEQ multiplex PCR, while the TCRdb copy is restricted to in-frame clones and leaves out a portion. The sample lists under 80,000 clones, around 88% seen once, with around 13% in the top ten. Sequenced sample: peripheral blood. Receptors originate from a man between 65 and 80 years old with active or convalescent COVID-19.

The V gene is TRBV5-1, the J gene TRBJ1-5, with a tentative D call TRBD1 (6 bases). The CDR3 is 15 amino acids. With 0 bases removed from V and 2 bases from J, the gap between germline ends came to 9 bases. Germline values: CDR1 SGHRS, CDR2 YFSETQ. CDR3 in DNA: TGCGCCAGCAGCTTGGAGGGGGTCGGCAATCAGCCCCAGCATTTT. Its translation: CASSLEGVGNQPQHF.

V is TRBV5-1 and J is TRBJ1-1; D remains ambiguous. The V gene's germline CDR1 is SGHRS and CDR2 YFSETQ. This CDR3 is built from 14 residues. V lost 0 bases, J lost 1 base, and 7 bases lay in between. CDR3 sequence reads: CASSLAGRNTEAFF. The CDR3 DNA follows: TGCGCCAGCAGCTTGGCCGGTCGGAACACTGAAGCTTTCTTT.

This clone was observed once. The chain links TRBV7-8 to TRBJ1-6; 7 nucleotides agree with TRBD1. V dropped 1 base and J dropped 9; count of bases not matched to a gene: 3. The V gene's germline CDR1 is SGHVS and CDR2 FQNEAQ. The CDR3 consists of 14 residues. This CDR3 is CASSLGQGSSPLHF. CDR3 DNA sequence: TGTGCCAGCAGCTTAGGACAGGGAAGTTCACCCCTCCACTTT.

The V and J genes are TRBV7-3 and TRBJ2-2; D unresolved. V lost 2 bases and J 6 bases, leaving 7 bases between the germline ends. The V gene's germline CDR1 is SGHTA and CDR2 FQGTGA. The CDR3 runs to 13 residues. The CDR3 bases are TGTGCCAGCAGCTTACGGCTAGCCGGGGAGCTGTTTTTT. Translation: CASSLRLAGELFF.

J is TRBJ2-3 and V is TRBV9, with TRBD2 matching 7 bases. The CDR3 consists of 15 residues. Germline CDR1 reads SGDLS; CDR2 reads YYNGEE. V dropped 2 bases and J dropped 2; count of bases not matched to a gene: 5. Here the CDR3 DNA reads TGTGCCAGCAGCGTCGGAGCGGGATTCACAGATACGCAGTATTTT. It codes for CASSVGAGFTDTQYF.

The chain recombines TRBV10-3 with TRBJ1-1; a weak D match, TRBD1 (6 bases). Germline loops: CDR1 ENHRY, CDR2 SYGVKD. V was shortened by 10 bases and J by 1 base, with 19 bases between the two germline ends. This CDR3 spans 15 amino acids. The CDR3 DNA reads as TGTGCCACCACTATCCTGGACAGCCAGAACACTGAAGCTTTCTTT. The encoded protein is CATTILDSQNTEAFF.

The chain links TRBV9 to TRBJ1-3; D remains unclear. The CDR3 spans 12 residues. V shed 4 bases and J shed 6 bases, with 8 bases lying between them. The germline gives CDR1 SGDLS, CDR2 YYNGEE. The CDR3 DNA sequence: TGTGCCAGCAGCCCTCAGGCAAACACCATATATTTT. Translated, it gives CASSPQANTIYF.

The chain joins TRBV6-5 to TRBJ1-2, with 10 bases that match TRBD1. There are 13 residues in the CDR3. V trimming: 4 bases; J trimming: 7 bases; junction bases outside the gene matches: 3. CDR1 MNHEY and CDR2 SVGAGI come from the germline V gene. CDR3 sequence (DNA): TGTGCCAGCAGTTTTAGACAGGGGGCTGGCTACACCTTC. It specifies CASSFRQGAGYTF.

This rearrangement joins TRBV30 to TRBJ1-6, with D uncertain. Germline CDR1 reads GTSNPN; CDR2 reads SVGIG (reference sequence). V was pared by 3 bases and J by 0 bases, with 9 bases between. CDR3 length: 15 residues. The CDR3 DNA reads TGTGCCTGGAGAGAATCGAGCTCCTATAATTCACCCCTCCACTTT. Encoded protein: CAWRESSSYNSPLHF.

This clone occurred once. CDR3 loop: CASSQDYRGPYNEQFF. CDR3 coding DNA: TGCGCCAGCAGCCAAGACTACAGGGGTCCCTACAATGAGCAGTTCTTC. This chain links TRBV4-3 with TRBJ2-1; 7 bases match TRBD1. V lost 0 bases, J lost 2 bases, and 4 bases stayed unmatched. Germline-derived CDR1 and CDR2 are LGHNA and YSLEER. The CDR3 is 16 residues long.

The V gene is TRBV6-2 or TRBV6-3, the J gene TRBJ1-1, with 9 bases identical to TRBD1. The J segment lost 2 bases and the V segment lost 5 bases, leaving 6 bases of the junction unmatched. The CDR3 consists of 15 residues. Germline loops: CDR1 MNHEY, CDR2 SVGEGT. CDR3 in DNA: TGTGCCAGCAGTGACCCGACAGGGGGTAACACTGAAGCTTTCTTT. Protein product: CASSDPTGGNTEAFF.

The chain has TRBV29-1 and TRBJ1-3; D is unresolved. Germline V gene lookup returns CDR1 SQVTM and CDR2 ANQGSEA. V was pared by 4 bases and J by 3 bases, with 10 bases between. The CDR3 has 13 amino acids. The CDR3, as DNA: TGCAGCGTTGGTGAGGGTGGTGGAAACACCATATATTTT. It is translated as CSVGEGGGNTIYF.

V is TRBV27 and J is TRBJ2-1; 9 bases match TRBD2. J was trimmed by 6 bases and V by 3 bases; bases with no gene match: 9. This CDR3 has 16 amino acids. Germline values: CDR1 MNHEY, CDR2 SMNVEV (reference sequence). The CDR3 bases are TGTGCCAGCAGTTTTGTTTCGGTAGCGGGAGTCAATGAGCAGTTCTTC. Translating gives CASSFVSVAGVNEQFF.

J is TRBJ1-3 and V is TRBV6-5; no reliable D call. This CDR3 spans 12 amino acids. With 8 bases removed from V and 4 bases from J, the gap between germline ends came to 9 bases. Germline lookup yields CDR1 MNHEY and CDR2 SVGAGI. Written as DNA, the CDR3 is TGTGCCAGCTCCGCGGAAGGAAACACCATATATTTT. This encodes CASSAEGNTIYF.

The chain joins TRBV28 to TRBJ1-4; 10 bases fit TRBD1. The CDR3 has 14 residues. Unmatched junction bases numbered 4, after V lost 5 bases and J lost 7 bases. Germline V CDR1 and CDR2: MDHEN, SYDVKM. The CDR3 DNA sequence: TGTGCCAGCAGTGAAGGGACAGGGGCTGAAAAACTGTTTTTT. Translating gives CASSEGTGAEKLFF. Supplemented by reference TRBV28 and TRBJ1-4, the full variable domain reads DVKVTQSSRYLVKRTGEKVFLECVQDMDHENMFWYRQDPGLGLRLIYFSYDVKMKEKGDIPEGYSVSREKKERFSLILESASTNQTSMYLCASSEGTGAEKLFFGSGTQLSVL.

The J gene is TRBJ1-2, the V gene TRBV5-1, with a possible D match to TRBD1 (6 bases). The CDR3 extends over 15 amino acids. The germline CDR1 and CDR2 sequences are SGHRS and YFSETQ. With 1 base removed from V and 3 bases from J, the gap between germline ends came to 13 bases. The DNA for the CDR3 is TGCGCCAGCAGCTTGTCAGGGGAATCAGACTATGGCTACACCTTC. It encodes CASSLSGESDYGYTF.

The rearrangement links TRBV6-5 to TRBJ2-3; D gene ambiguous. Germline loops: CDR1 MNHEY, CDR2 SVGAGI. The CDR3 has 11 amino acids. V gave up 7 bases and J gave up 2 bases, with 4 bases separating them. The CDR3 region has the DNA TGTGCCAGCACCTTCACAGATACGCAGTATTTT. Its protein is CASTFTDTQYF.

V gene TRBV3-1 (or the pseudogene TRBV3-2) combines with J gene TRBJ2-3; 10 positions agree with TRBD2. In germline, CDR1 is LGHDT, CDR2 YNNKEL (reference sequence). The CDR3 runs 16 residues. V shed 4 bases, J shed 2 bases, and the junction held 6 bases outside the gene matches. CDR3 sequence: CASSLRTSGYTDTQYF. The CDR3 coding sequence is TGTGCCAGCAGCCTTCGGACTAGCGGTTACACAGATACGCAGTATTTT.

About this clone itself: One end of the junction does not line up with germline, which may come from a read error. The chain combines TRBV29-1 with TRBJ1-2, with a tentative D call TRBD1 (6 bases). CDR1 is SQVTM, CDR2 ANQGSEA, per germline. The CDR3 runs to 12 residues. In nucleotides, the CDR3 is TGCAGCGTGGAAGGACAGAACCATGGCTACACCTTC. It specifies CSVEGQNHGYTF.

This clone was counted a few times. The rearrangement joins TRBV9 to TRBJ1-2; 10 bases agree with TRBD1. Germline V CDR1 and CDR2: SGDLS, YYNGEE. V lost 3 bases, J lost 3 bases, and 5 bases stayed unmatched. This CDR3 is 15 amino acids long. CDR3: CASSARDRGDYGYTF. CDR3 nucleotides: TGTGCCAGCAGCGCACGGGACAGGGGAGACTATGGCTACACCTTC.

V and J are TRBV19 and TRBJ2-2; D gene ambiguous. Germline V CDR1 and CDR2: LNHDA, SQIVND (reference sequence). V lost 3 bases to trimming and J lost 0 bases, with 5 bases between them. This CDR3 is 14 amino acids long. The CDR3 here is CASSITANTGELFF. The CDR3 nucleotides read TGTGCCAGTAGTATCACAGCGAACACCGGGGAGCTGTTTTTT.

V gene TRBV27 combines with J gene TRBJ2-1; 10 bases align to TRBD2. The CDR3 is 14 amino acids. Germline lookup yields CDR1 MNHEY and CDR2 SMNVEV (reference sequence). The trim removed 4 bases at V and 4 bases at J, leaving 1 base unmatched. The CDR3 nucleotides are TGTGCCAGCAGTTCGGGACTAGCGTACAATGAGCAGTTCTTC. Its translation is CASSSGLAYNEQFF.

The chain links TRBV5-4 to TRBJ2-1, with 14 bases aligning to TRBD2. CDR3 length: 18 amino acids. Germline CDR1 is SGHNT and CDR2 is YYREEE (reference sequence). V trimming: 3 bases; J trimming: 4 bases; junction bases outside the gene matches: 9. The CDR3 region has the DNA TGTGCCAGCAGCTGGGCCGGGACTAGCGGGAGAGGGTACAATGAGCAGTTCTTC. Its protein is CASSWAGTSGRGYNEQFF.

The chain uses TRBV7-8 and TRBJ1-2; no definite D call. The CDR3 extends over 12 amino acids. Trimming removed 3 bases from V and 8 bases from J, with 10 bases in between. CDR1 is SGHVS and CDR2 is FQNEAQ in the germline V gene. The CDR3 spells CASSFSTRGYTF. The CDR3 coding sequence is TGTGCCAGCAGCTTCTCCACGAGGGGCTACACCTTC.

The CDR3 DNA is TGTGCCAGCACCCAGGACAGGGGCTTAACCTACGAGCAGTACTTC. Amino acid sequence: CASTQDRGLTYEQYF. The V gene is TRBV6-5, the J gene TRBJ2-7; 9 bases line up with TRBD1. Per germline, CDR1 MNHEY and CDR2 SVGAGI. V shed 7 bases, J shed 2 bases, and the junction held 9 bases outside the gene matches. This CDR3 spans 15 amino acids.

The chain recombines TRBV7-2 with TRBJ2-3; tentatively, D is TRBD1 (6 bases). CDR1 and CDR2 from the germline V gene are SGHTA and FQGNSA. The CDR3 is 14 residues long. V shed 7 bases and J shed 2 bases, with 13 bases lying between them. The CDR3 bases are TGTGCCAGCAAGACACAGGGAACCACAGATACGCAGTATTTT. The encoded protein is CASKTQGTTDTQYF.

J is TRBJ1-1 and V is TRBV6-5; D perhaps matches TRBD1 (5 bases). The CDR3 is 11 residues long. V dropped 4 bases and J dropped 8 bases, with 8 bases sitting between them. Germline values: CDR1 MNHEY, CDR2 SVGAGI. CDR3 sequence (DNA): TGTGCCAGCAGTTCGAGACAGGAAGCTTTCTTT. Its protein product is CASSSRQEAFF.

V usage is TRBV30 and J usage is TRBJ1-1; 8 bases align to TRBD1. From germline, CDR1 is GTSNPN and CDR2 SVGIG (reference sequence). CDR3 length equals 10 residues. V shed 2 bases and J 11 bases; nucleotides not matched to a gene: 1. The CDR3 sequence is CAWSPGGAFF. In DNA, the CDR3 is TGTGCCTGGAGTCCAGGGGGCGCTTTCTTT. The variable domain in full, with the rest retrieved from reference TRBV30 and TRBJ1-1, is SQTIHQWPATLVQPVGSPLSLECTVEGTSNPNLYWYRQAAGRGLQLLFYSVGIGQISSEVPQNLSASRPQDRQFILSSKKLLLSDSGFYLCAWSPGGAFFGQGTRLTVV.

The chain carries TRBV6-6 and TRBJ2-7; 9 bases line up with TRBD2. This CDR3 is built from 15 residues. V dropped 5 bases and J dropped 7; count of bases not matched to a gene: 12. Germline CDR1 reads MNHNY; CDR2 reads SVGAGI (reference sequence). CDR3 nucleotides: TGTGCCAGCAGTCAAGACGTAGCGGGAGCGCAGGAGCAGTACTTC. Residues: CASSQDVAGAQEQYF.

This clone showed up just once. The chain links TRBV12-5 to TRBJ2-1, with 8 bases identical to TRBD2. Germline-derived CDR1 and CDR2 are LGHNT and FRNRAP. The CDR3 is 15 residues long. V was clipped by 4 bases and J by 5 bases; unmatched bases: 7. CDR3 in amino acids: CASGSTLAGHNEQFF. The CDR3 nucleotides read TGTGCTAGTGGTTCCACCCTAGCGGGTCACAATGAGCAGTTCTTC.

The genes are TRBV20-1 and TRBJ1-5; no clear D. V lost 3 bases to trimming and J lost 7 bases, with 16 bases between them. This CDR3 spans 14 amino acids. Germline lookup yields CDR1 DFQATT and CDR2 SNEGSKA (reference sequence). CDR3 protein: CSASRVSGVQPQHF. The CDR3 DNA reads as TGCAGTGCTAGTCGCGTTTCGGGTGTACAGCCCCAGCATTTT.